These 18 T cell receptor beta chains were sequenced from one sample in a study of blood T cell repertoires in COVID-19 (dated by TCRdb to 2020 to 2022). The library was produced with the immunoSEQ multiplex PCR assay. The table was pulled from immuneACCESS by TCRdb, which kept in-frame rearrangements only. Such tables lose some clones; where checked, under half of the loss comes from unresolved V genes, and the rest has no known cause. The sample contains about 190,000 clones, approximately 80% of them found a single time. About 14% of the sample goes to the ten largest clones. Sequenced sample: peripheral blood. These receptors came from a man aged 50-59 years who had recovered from COVID-19.

J is TRBJ1-5 and V is TRBV10-3; D is undetermined. The V gene lost 10 bases and the J gene lost 7 bases, with 14 bases spanning the gap. The CDR3 consists of 12 residues. Germline V gives CDR1 ENHRY, CDR2 SYGVKD. The CDR3 here is CATRSEFQPQHF. The CDR3 region has the DNA TGTGCCACAAGATCAGAATTCCAGCCCCAGCATTTT.

Notes on this clone: At one end, the junction sequence differs from germline, possibly due to a read error. This chain links TRBV7-3 with TRBJ1-2, with no clear D. CDR1 and CDR2 from the germline V gene are SGHTA and FQGTGA. This CDR3 comprises 13 residues. CDR3 in amino acids: CASSLTGNSGYTF. The CDR3 DNA sequence: TGTGCCAGCAGCTTAACCGGTAACTCTGGCTACACCTTC.

The rearrangement links TRBV4-3 to TRBJ2-5, with unresolved D. The CDR3 contains 16 residues. Trimming shortened V by 0 bases and J by 0 bases, and 11 bases separated the two germline ends. CDR1 is LGHNA and CDR2 is YSLEER in the germline V gene. The CDR3 spells CASSQDFRDYQETQYF. The CDR3 region has the DNA TGCGCCAGCAGCCAAGATTTTCGCGACTACCAAGAGACCCAGTACTTC.

The gene calls are TRBV7-2 and TRBJ2-7; TRBD2 matches at 7 bases. This CDR3 contains 17 residues. The trim removed 5 bases at V and 4 bases at J, leaving 17 bases unmatched. Germline CDR1 and CDR2: SGHTA and FQGNSA. As DNA, the CDR3 is TGTGCCAGCAGCCCACGTGCGGGGAGGGGAACAGGATACGAGCAGTACTTC. This gives the protein CASSPRAGRGTGYEQYF.

This chain connects TRBV13 to TRBJ2-7; D is possibly TRBD2 (5 bases). V gave up 4 bases and J gave up 6 bases, with 16 bases separating them. The CDR3 totals 14 residues. CDR1 PRHDT and CDR2 FYEKMQ come from the germline V gene (reference sequence). For the CDR3, the DNA is TGTGCCAGCAGCTACCTTTCGGGAACTCGCGAGCAGTACTTC. Amino acid sequence: CASSYLSGTREQYF.

J is TRBJ2-5 and V is TRBV3-1 (or the pseudogene TRBV3-2); 10 bases agree with TRBD1. Trimming took 0 bases from V and 4 from J; bases not matched to a gene: 2. The CDR3 is made up of 15 amino acids. CDR1 is LGHDT, CDR2 YNNKEL, per germline (reference sequence). CDR3 amino acids: CASSQDRTGGETQYF. The CDR3 nucleotides read TGTGCCAGCAGCCAAGATAGGACAGGGGGAGAGACCCAGTACTTC.

The CDR3 loop reads CSLQVNRGQVIDTQYF. The CDR3 bases are TGCAGCTTGCAGGTGAACCGCGGACAGGTTATAGATACGCAGTATTTT. The chain recombines TRBV29-1 with TRBJ2-3; 7 bases are shared with TRBD1. CDR3 length equals 16 residues. Trimming cost V 8 bases and J 5 bases; bases outside gene matches: 19. Germline CDR1 is SQVTM and CDR2 is ANQGSEA.

The chain couples TRBV3-1 (or the pseudogene TRBV3-2) to TRBJ2-5, with TRBD2 identical over 12 bases. V was pared by 4 bases and J by 1 base, with 7 bases of the junction left unmatched. The germline gives CDR1 LGHDT, CDR2 YNNKEL (reference sequence). This CDR3 is 17 amino acids long. CDR3 region: CASSPRTSGTFQETQYF. The CDR3 bases are TGTGCCAGCAGCCCACGGACTAGCGGGACCTTCCAAGAGACCCAGTACTTC.

This chain uses TRBV28 with TRBJ1-1; perhaps TRBD1 as D (5 bases). The ends were cut back, 6 bases at V and 7 bases at J, with 12 bases in the middle. Germline values: CDR1 MDHEN, CDR2 SYDVKM. This CDR3 contains 12 residues. The CDR3 sequence is CASRPTGFEAFF. DNA for the CDR3: TGTGCCAGCAGACCTACAGGATTTGAAGCTTTCTTT. The variable domain in full, with the rest retrieved from reference TRBV28 and TRBJ1-1, is DVKVTQSSRYLVKRTGEKVFLECVQDMDHENMFWYRQDPGLGLRLIYFSYDVKMKEKGDIPEGYSVSREKKERFSLILESASTNQTSMYLCASRPTGFEAFFGQGTRLTVV.

This clone has a handful of counts. The chain recombines TRBV9 with TRBJ2-7, with TRBD2 identical over 10 bases. Trimming cost V 7 bases and J 4 bases; bases outside gene matches: 8. The CDR3 contains 14 residues. The germline V gene has CDR1 SGDLS and CDR2 YYNGEE. The DNA for the CDR3 is TGTGCCAGCGAGGGGCTAGCGGGAGTTTACGAGCAGTACTTC. Translating gives CASEGLAGVYEQYF.

This clone was found once. This chain uses TRBV7-3 with TRBJ2-1, with 8 bases fitting TRBD2. This CDR3 has 16 amino acids. Germline V gene lookup returns CDR1 SGHTA and CDR2 FQGTGA. V gave up 1 base and J gave up 10 bases; unmatched junction bases: 12. CDR3 protein: CASSLISASGLGEQFF. As DNA, the CDR3 is TGTGCCAGCAGCTTAATATCGGCTAGCGGGTTGGGGGAGCAGTTCTTC.

This chain joins TRBV7-9 and TRBJ1-3, with D hard to call. Germline CDR1 reads SEHNR; CDR2 reads FQNEAQ (reference sequence). The CDR3 sequence is 16 residues long. V gave up 1 base and J gave up 2 bases, with 12 bases separating them. CDR3 loop: CASSLGMGSTGNTIYF. The CDR3 coding sequence is TGTGCCAGCAGCTTAGGGATGGGCAGCACTGGAAACACCATATATTTT.

The chain recombines TRBV27 with TRBJ2-1; no clear D. The V gene's germline CDR1 is MNHEY and CDR2 SMNVEV (reference sequence). This CDR3 has 15 residues. Trimming stripped 3 bases from V and 0 bases from J, with 9 bases between. CDR3 loop: CASSFLPDSYNEQFF. CDR3 nucleotide sequence: TGTGCCAGCAGTTTTCTTCCAGACTCCTACAATGAGCAGTTCTTC.

Ten or more counts support this clone. V is TRBV5-1 and J is TRBJ2-5; TRBD1 aligns across 7 bases. This CDR3 has 15 residues. Germline CDR1 is SGHRS and CDR2 is YFSETQ. Trimming removed 4 bases from V and 6 bases from J; junction bases left unmatched: 12. The CDR3 region is CASSADLRTGQTQYF. The CDR3 DNA sequence: TGCGCCAGCAGCGCCGACTTACGGACAGGTCAGACCCAGTACTTC.

This clone was seen a single time. This chain links TRBV7-2 with TRBJ2-3, with a possible D match to TRBD1 (6 bases). The V and J ends lost 1 base and 4 bases respectively, with 9 bases between them. Germline assignment: CDR1 SGHTA and CDR2 FQGNSA. The CDR3 spans 14 residues. The CDR3 sequence is CASSLVWGPDTQYF. CDR3 nucleotide sequence: TGTGCCAGCAGCTTAGTCTGGGGGCCAGATACGCAGTATTTT.

This clone was found a few times. The CDR3 loop is CASSITSGKGTQYF. CDR3 coding DNA: TGTGCCAGTAGCATCACTAGCGGAAAAGGGACCCAGTACTTC. V and J are TRBV19 and TRBJ2-5; 8 positions agree with TRBD2. Germline V gives CDR1 LNHDA, CDR2 SQIVND (reference sequence). V lost 6 bases and J lost 7; bases outside the gene matches: 10. The CDR3 is 14 amino acids.

The chain combines TRBV7-8 with TRBJ1-4; D gene ambiguous. Trimming stripped 5 bases from V and 8 bases from J, with 15 bases between. This CDR3 region has 14 residues. Germline loops: CDR1 SGHVS, CDR2 FQNEAQ. The CDR3 sequence is CASSEDVGREKLFF. The DNA for the CDR3 is TGTGCCAGCAGCGAGGACGTTGGGAGGGAAAAACTGTTTTTT.

The rearrangement links TRBV5-4 to TRBJ2-7; D is possibly TRBD1 (6 bases). The CDR3 is made up of 16 amino acids. Between the trimmed V and J ends, which lost 5 bases and 4 bases, there was a span of 22 bases. CDR1 and CDR2 from the germline V gene are SGHNT and YYREEE (reference sequence). In nucleotides, the CDR3 is TGTGCCAGCAGGTCCGGGACACCTTCCTCCTCATACGAGCAGTACTTC. Its protein product is CASRSGTPSSSYEQYF.